This T cell receptor beta chain stems from a study of T cell clones after liver transplantation. Looking at the study overall: TCRbeta sequencing after a pre-transplant mixed lymphocyte reaction identified graft-donor-reactive clones, later tracked in post-transplant blood.

The table came from immunoSEQ multiplex PCR; TCRdb's copy has only in-frame clones and leaves some out. The sample lists under 20,000 clones, 80% to 90% occurring once. General observations from the study: Circulating graft-donor-reactive CD4 TCRbeta sequences fell significantly post-transplant in most of the 8 subjects.

This clone was found once. Its antigen is undetermined. The sample was CD8+ T cells from blood, taken before liver transplant. The sequence was obtained from a human donor who received a liver transplant.

CDR3 coding DNA: TGTGCCAGCAGTTCCCTACACGCTAACTATGGCTACACCTTC. Its protein is CASSSLHANYGYTF. The chain joins TRBV6-5 to TRBJ1-2; no clear D gene. Trimming stripped 4 bases from V and 0 bases from J, with 9 bases between. The CDR3 contains 14 residues. Germline CDR1 and CDR2: MNHEY and SVGAGI.